This T cell receptor beta chain was documented in a study of T-cell reconstitution after alpha-beta-depleted transplantation in children. V was trimmed by 4 bases and J by 5 bases, leaving 12 bases between them. Germline V lookup: CDR1 SGHDT, CDR2 YYEEEE. The CDR3 covers 13 residues. Unique molecular identifiers were built into the TCRbeta library. TCRdb re-analysed the PCR reads in MiXCR, keeping a single row per CDR3 protein. The sample gives 200,000 to 250,000 distinct CDR3 sequences, roughly a tenth of which show up once; over 5.5% is in the top ten. This clonotype was seen a few times. This sequence originates from a human donor who donated a stem cell graft to a child with acute lymphoblastic leukemia. Sequences were derived from PBMCs from the stem cell graft donor, sampled from the stem cell graft. This chain connects TRBV5-6 to TRBJ2-5; D is undetermined. The CDR3 DNA reads as TGTGCCAGCAGCCCCTCGAGTGAGGAGACCCAGTACTTC. Translation gives CASSPSSEETQYF.